This T cell receptor (beta chain) is drawn from a study of cytomegalovirus exposure and HLA in healthy donors. The data were produced by immunoSEQ multiplex PCR, yet TCRdb's version contains in-frame clones alone and is incomplete. The sample contains about 160,000 clones, nearly 90% of which appear only once. With respect to this clone: Its target is unknown.

Regarding the study as a whole: The study put 150 or so TCR beta chains on its list as cytomegalovirus-associated.

The germline gives CDR1 GTSNPN, CDR2 SVGIG (reference sequence). CDR3 length: 15 residues. The V gene end was trimmed by 4 bases and the J gene end by 0 bases; junction bases not matched to a gene: 5. The sequenced material came from PBMCs. This sequence originates from a woman aged 18-35 years in good health and CMV-seropositive. The rearrangement links TRBV30 to TRBJ2-4, with TRBD2 matching over 8 bases. CDR3 in amino acids: CAWMNLAGAKNIQYF. In nucleotides, the CDR3 is TGTGCCTGGATGAACCTAGCGGGAGCCAAAAACATTCAGTACTTC.